Listed below are T cell receptor beta chains from one sample, sequenced in a study of blood T cells in healthy people across ages. A single record per CDR3 protein comes from TCRdb applying MiXCR to the 5' RACE reads. Among over 600,000 distinct CDR3 sequences listed, 40% to 50% were seen once. Sequencing was done on a sample of blood. These receptors were collected from a man of 80 years or more in good health. Both conserved end residues are part of each CDR3. D genes are given only for firm matches. Expanded clones are given a class, and other clones once, few, many or no size at all.

v_call: TRBV7-2; cdr3_length: 15; clone_size: few; j_call: TRBJ1-4; d_call: -; cdr3_aa: CASSLARATNEKLFF; cdr3_nt: TGTGCCAGCAGCTTAGCCCGTGCAACTAATGAAAAACTGTTTTTT
v_call: TRBV20-1; cdr3_length: 12; clone_size: -; j_call: TRBJ1-1; d_call: TRBD1; cdr3_aa: CRGGQVNTEAFF; cdr3_nt: TGCAGGGGCGGACAGGTGAACACTGAAGCTTTCTTT
v_call: TRBV7-2; cdr3_length: 15; clone_size: few; j_call: TRBJ2-2; d_call: -; cdr3_aa: CASTSPRGDTGELFF; cdr3_nt: TGTGCCAGCACCTCCCCCAGGGGGGACACCGGGGAGCTGTTTTTT
v_call: TRBV18; cdr3_length: 15; clone_size: -; j_call: TRBJ1-4; d_call: -; cdr3_aa: CASSIVQTYNEKLFF; cdr3_nt: TGTGCCAGCTCAATCGTACAGACCTATAATGAAAAACTGTTTTTT
v_call: TRBV7-3; cdr3_length: 15; clone_size: -; j_call: TRBJ2-1; d_call: TRBD2; cdr3_aa: CASSFGTSEYNEQFF; cdr3_nt: TGTGCCAGCAGCTTTGGGACTAGCGAATACAATGAGCAGTTCTTC
v_call: TRBV12-3/TRBV12-4; cdr3_length: 14; clone_size: -; j_call: TRBJ2-5; d_call: -; cdr3_aa: CAGTRSGGQGTQYF; cdr3_nt: TGTGCCGGCACCCGAAGCGGAGGTCAGGGGACCCAGTACTTC
v_call: TRBV6-2/TRBV6-3; cdr3_length: 17; clone_size: -; j_call: TRBJ2-7; d_call: TRBD2; cdr3_aa: CASSSSYSGRANNEQYF; cdr3_nt: TGTGCCAGCAGTTCCTCCTATAGCGGGAGGGCAAATAATGAGCAGTACTTC
v_call: TRBV30; cdr3_length: 15; clone_size: few; j_call: TRBJ2-1; d_call: TRBD1; cdr3_aa: CAWSLEGGDYNEQFF; cdr3_nt: TGTGCCTGGAGTTTGGAAGGGGGCGATTACAATGAGCAGTTCTTC
v_call: TRBV4-2; cdr3_length: 16; clone_size: many; j_call: TRBJ2-3; d_call: TRBD2; cdr3_aa: CASSQGTSGGLGTQYF; cdr3_nt: TGTGCCAGCAGCCAAGGGACTAGCGGGGGATTGGGTACGCAGTATTTT
v_call: TRBV2; cdr3_length: 14; clone_size: -; j_call: TRBJ1-1; d_call: -; cdr3_aa: CASSEVRGNAEAFF; cdr3_nt: TGTGCCAGCAGTGAAGTTCGGGGCAACGCTGAAGCTTTCTTT
v_call: TRBV6-1; cdr3_length: 16; clone_size: -; j_call: TRBJ2-1; d_call: -; cdr3_aa: CASSEQRSGSYNEQFF; cdr3_nt: TGTGCCAGCAGTGAACAAAGGTCTGGCTCCTACAATGAGCAGTTCTTC
v_call: TRBV7-8; cdr3_length: 13; clone_size: -; j_call: TRBJ2-1; d_call: -; cdr3_aa: CASRPHTDNEQFF; cdr3_nt: TGTGCCAGCAGACCCCACACGGACAATGAGCAGTTCTTC
v_call: TRBV20-1; cdr3_length: 16; clone_size: few; j_call: TRBJ2-7; d_call: -; cdr3_aa: CSARDPAAASGDEQYF; cdr3_nt: TGCAGTGCTAGAGATCCGGCGGCGGCTTCTGGCGACGAGCAGTACTTC
v_call: TRBV2; cdr3_length: 16; clone_size: -; j_call: TRBJ2-5; d_call: TRBD2; cdr3_aa: CASSPASGRDQETQYF; cdr3_nt: TGTGCCAGCAGCCCTGCCAGCGGGAGAGACCAAGAGACCCAGTACTTC
v_call: TRBV7-9; cdr3_length: 16; clone_size: few; j_call: TRBJ2-3; d_call: -; cdr3_aa: CASSLTAPGGTDTQYF; cdr3_nt: TGTGCCAGCAGCTTAACGGCCCCAGGGGGCACAGATACGCAGTATTTT
v_call: TRBV4-2; cdr3_length: 13; clone_size: few; j_call: TRBJ1-1; d_call: -; cdr3_aa: CASRPTPEKRAFF; cdr3_nt: TGTGCCAGCAGACCAACGCCTGAGAAGCGGGCTTTCTTT
v_call: TRBV2; cdr3_length: 14; clone_size: few; j_call: TRBJ1-2; d_call: -; cdr3_aa: CASTSLRGGYGYTF; cdr3_nt: TGTGCCAGCACATCCCTAAGGGGCGGCTATGGCTACACCTTC
v_call: TRBV20-1; cdr3_length: 16; clone_size: few; j_call: TRBJ1-6; d_call: -; cdr3_aa: CSAADGRSSYNSPLHF; cdr3_nt: TGCAGTGCGGCAGACGGGAGGAGCTCCTATAATTCACCCCTCCACTTT
v_call: TRBV7-2; cdr3_length: 16; clone_size: -; j_call: TRBJ2-3; d_call: -; cdr3_aa: CASSLTRPPSTDTRYF; cdr3_nt: TGTGCCAGCAGCTTAACTCGCCCACCTAGCACAGATACGCGGTATTTT
v_call: TRBV29-1; cdr3_length: 14; clone_size: many; j_call: TRBJ2-7; d_call: -; cdr3_aa: CSVEDREHFYEQYF; cdr3_nt: TGCAGCGTTGAAGATCGGGAACATTTCTACGAGCAGTACTTC
v_call: TRBV5-1; cdr3_length: 15; clone_size: -; j_call: TRBJ1-4; d_call: -; cdr3_aa: CASSLAAGSDEKLFF; cdr3_nt: TGCGCCAGCAGCTTGGCCGCAGGGAGTGATGAAAAACTGTTTTTT
v_call: TRBV7-9; cdr3_length: 15; clone_size: once; j_call: TRBJ2-5; d_call: -; cdr3_aa: CASSPRRPSQETRYF; cdr3_nt: TGTGCCAGCAGCCCCCGACGACCGAGCCAAGAGACCCGGTACTTC
v_call: TRBV20-1; cdr3_length: 18; clone_size: -; j_call: TRBJ2-1; d_call: TRBD1; cdr3_aa: CSARSNTGTGGLYNEQFF; cdr3_nt: TGCAGTGCTAGATCAAATACCGGGACAGGGGGCCTCTACAATGAGCAGTTCTTC
v_call: TRBV7-9; cdr3_length: 15; clone_size: few; j_call: TRBJ2-7; d_call: -; cdr3_aa: CASSLSPPDRGEQYF; cdr3_nt: TGTGCCAGCAGCTTATCCCCCCCAGATCGGGGCGAGCAGTACTTC
v_call: TRBV20-1; cdr3_length: 15; clone_size: -; j_call: TRBJ1-6; d_call: -; cdr3_aa: CSARDGGSYNSPLHF; cdr3_nt: TGCAGTGCTAGAGATGGGGGGTCCTATAATTCACCCCTCCACTTT
v_call: TRBV19; cdr3_length: 17; clone_size: few; j_call: TRBJ1-6; d_call: -; cdr3_aa: CASSILVGGDYNSPLHF; cdr3_nt: TGTGCCAGTAGTATACTCGTCGGAGGGGACTATAATTCACCCCTCCACTTT
v_call: TRBV4-2; cdr3_length: 13; clone_size: few; j_call: TRBJ1-5; d_call: -; cdr3_aa: CASSQAANQPQHF; cdr3_nt: TGTGCCAGCAGCCAGGCGGCTAATCAGCCCCAGCATTTT
v_call: TRBV3-1; cdr3_length: 16; clone_size: -; j_call: TRBJ2-2; d_call: TRBD1; cdr3_aa: CASSQSGQANTGELFF; cdr3_nt: TGTGCCAGCAGCCAATCGGGACAGGCCAACACCGGGGAGCTGTTTTTT
v_call: TRBV7-2; cdr3_length: 14; clone_size: few; j_call: TRBJ2-3; d_call: -; cdr3_aa: CASSLDGRTDTQYF; cdr3_nt: TGTGCCAGCAGTTTAGACGGACGTACAGATACGCAGTATTTT
v_call: TRBV7-9; cdr3_length: 16; clone_size: -; j_call: TRBJ2-7; d_call: TRBD1; cdr3_aa: CASSQPSRGKPYEQYF; cdr3_nt: TGTGCCAGCAGCCAACCCTCCAGGGGGAAACCCTACGAGCAGTACTTC
v_call: TRBV12-3/TRBV12-4; cdr3_length: 15; clone_size: few; j_call: TRBJ2-5; d_call: TRBD1; cdr3_aa: CASSFSGGQGETQYF; cdr3_nt: TGTGCCAGCAGTTTTTCGGGTGGACAGGGTGAGACCCAGTACTTC
v_call: TRBV7-9; cdr3_length: 16; clone_size: few; j_call: TRBJ2-7; d_call: TRBD2; cdr3_aa: CASSLVRTSGGEEQYF; cdr3_nt: TGTGCCAGCAGCCTCGTTAGGACTAGCGGCGGTGAAGAGCAGTACTTC
v_call: TRBV25-1; cdr3_length: 15; clone_size: few; j_call: TRBJ2-7; d_call: -; cdr3_aa: CASSSYTGLSYEQYF; cdr3_nt: TGTGCCAGCAGCAGCTATACCGGGCTATCCTACGAGCAGTACTTC
v_call: TRBV4-1; cdr3_length: 18; clone_size: -; j_call: TRBJ1-5; d_call: TRBD1; cdr3_aa: CASSQGRQGAISNQPQHF; cdr3_nt: TGCGCCAGCAGCCAAGGTAGACAGGGGGCAATAAGCAATCAGCCCCAGCATTTT
v_call: TRBV20-1; cdr3_length: 14; clone_size: -; j_call: TRBJ2-2; d_call: TRBD2; cdr3_aa: CSAGLAGSTGELFF; cdr3_nt: TGCAGTGCTGGACTAGCGGGGTCCACCGGGGAGCTGTTTTTT
v_call: TRBV7-6; cdr3_length: 14; clone_size: few; j_call: TRBJ1-3; d_call: -; cdr3_aa: CASSSGQVGDTIYF; cdr3_nt: TGTGCCAGCAGCTCGGGACAAGTTGGGGACACCATATATTTT
v_call: TRBV19; cdr3_length: 13; clone_size: -; j_call: TRBJ2-7; d_call: -; cdr3_aa: CASARDVVGNQYF; cdr3_nt: TGTGCCAGTGCCAGGGACGTTGTTGGTAACCAGTACTTC
v_call: TRBV29-1; cdr3_length: 17; clone_size: -; j_call: TRBJ2-3; d_call: TRBD1; cdr3_aa: CSVEAPGGIGYRDTQYF; cdr3_nt: TGCAGCGTTGAAGCCCCAGGGGGAATAGGTTATAGGGATACGCAGTATTTT
v_call: TRBV10-3; cdr3_length: 13; clone_size: -; j_call: TRBJ2-3; d_call: -; cdr3_aa: CATGGPSTDTQYF; cdr3_nt: TGTGCCACTGGGGGTCCTAGCACAGATACGCAGTATTTT
v_call: TRBV20-1; cdr3_length: 15; clone_size: few; j_call: TRBJ2-1; d_call: -; cdr3_aa: CSARELSSGRNEQFF; cdr3_nt: TGCAGTGCTAGAGAACTGTCCTCAGGTCGGAATGAGCAGTTCTTC
v_call: TRBV27; cdr3_length: 14; clone_size: -; j_call: TRBJ2-7; d_call: TRBD2; cdr3_aa: CASSFRTSGYEQYF; cdr3_nt: TGTGCCAGCAGTTTCCGGACTAGCGGGTACGAGCAGTACTTC
v_call: TRBV4-3; cdr3_length: 19; clone_size: -; j_call: TRBJ2-3; d_call: TRBD1; cdr3_aa: CASSQEKKRTGRGTDTQYF; cdr3_nt: TGCGCCAGCAGCCAAGAGAAGAAAAGGACAGGGCGGGGAACAGATACGCAGTATTTT
v_call: TRBV21-1; cdr3_length: 14; clone_size: -; j_call: TRBJ2-4; d_call: -; cdr3_aa: CASRGQESRGEQYF; cdr3_nt: TGTGCCAGCAGGGGACAGGAGTCTCGAGGGGAGCAGTACTTC
v_call: TRBV6-2/TRBV6-3; cdr3_length: 15; clone_size: few; j_call: TRBJ2-7; d_call: TRBD1; cdr3_aa: CASSSTGTGYSEQYF; cdr3_nt: TGTGCCAGCAGCTCAACCGGGACAGGGTACAGCGAGCAGTACTTC
v_call: TRBV6-5; cdr3_length: 15; clone_size: few; j_call: TRBJ2-3; d_call: TRBD2; cdr3_aa: CASSSRPGGADTQYF; cdr3_nt: TGTGCCAGCAGCTCCCGGCCGGGAGGGGCAGATACGCAGTATTTT
v_call: TRBV25-1; cdr3_length: 15; clone_size: once; j_call: TRBJ2-5; d_call: -; cdr3_aa: CASSTSGTPQETQYF; cdr3_nt: TGTGCCAGCAGTACGAGCGGGACACCCCAAGAGACCCAGTACTTC
v_call: TRBV27; cdr3_length: 15; clone_size: few; j_call: TRBJ2-1; d_call: TRBD2; cdr3_aa: CASSLAGGGRNEQFF; cdr3_nt: TGTGCCAGCAGTTTAGCGGGGGGAGGAAGGAATGAGCAGTTCTTC
v_call: TRBV6-5; cdr3_length: 14; clone_size: -; j_call: TRBJ1-6; d_call: TRBD1; cdr3_aa: CASRDRGKSSPLHF; cdr3_nt: TGTGCCAGCAGGGACAGGGGGAAGTCTTCACCCCTCCACTTT
v_call: TRBV6-1; cdr3_length: 13; clone_size: -; j_call: TRBJ2-3; d_call: TRBD2; cdr3_aa: CASTAGEPDTQYF; cdr3_nt: TGTGCCAGCACGGCGGGAGAACCAGATACGCAGTATTTT
v_call: TRBV7-6; cdr3_length: 14; clone_size: -; j_call: TRBJ1-1; d_call: -; cdr3_aa: CASSLGPRNTEAFF; cdr3_nt: TGTGCCAGCAGCTTGGGCCCTAGGAACACTGAAGCTTTCTTT
v_call: TRBV20-1; cdr3_length: 18; clone_size: -; j_call: TRBJ2-7; d_call: TRBD2; cdr3_aa: CSARRGRGSGIPSYEQYF; cdr3_nt: TGCAGTGCTAGACGAGGACGGGGTAGCGGGATTCCCTCCTACGAGCAGTACTTC
v_call: TRBV20-1; cdr3_length: 12; clone_size: few; j_call: TRBJ2-7; d_call: TRBD1; cdr3_aa: CSATGQDYEQYF; cdr3_nt: TGCAGTGCTACCGGACAGGACTACGAGCAGTACTTC
v_call: TRBV25-1; cdr3_length: 14; clone_size: -; j_call: TRBJ1-4; d_call: -; cdr3_aa: CASSDSGANEKLFF; cdr3_nt: TGTGCCAGCAGTGATTCCGGGGCTAATGAAAAACTGTTTTTT
v_call: TRBV27; cdr3_length: 16; clone_size: -; j_call: TRBJ1-5; d_call: TRBD1; cdr3_aa: CARSRSGQGLNQPQHF; cdr3_nt: TGTGCCCGCAGCCGCTCCGGACAGGGGCTCAATCAGCCCCAGCATTTT
v_call: TRBV4-2; cdr3_length: 15; clone_size: -; j_call: TRBJ2-1; d_call: TRBD1; cdr3_aa: CASSLNRDRGHEQFF; cdr3_nt: TGTGCCAGCAGCCTAAACCGGGACAGGGGCCACGAGCAGTTCTTC